These 2 T cell receptor beta chains were sequenced from one sample in a study of blood T cells in healthy people across ages. It was with a sample-barcoded 5' primer and a J-beta primer mix that a second PCR of roughly 6 to 11 cycles was run. MiXCR, applied by TCRdb to the 5' RACE reads, yields one record per CDR3 protein. The sample yields about 1.6 million distinct CDR3 sequences, around 36% seen once. Sequencing was done on a sample of blood. Receptors originate from a woman in her 30s in good health.

The gene calls are TRBV5-4 and TRBJ2-5, with TRBD2 matching over 7 bases. Germline V gene lookup returns CDR1 SGHNT and CDR2 YYREEE (reference sequence). V dropped 5 bases and J dropped 2; count of bases not matched to a gene: 12. This CDR3 region has 16 residues. As DNA, the CDR3 is TGTGCCAGCAGGATCGGGGGGAACCTCCTACAAGAGACCCAGTACTTC. It encodes CASRIGGNLLQETQYF.

The rearrangement uses TRBV18 and TRBJ2-5, with no clear D. V was shortened by 3 bases and J by 2 bases, with 16 bases between the two germline ends. CDR3 size: 16 residues. Germline V lookup: CDR1 KGHSH, CDR2 LQKENI. CDR3 region: CASSPRGRPTQETQYF. CDR3 DNA sequence: TGTGCCAGCTCACCCCGTGGCCGGCCGACTCAAGAGACCCAGTACTTC. The full variable domain, with the rest looked up from reference TRBV18 and TRBJ2-5, is NAGVMQNPRHLVRRRGQEARLRCSPMKGHSHVYWYRQLPEEGLKFMVYLQKENIIDESGMPKERFSAEFPKEGPSILRIQQVVRGDSAAYFCASSPRGRPTQETQYFGPGTRLLVL.